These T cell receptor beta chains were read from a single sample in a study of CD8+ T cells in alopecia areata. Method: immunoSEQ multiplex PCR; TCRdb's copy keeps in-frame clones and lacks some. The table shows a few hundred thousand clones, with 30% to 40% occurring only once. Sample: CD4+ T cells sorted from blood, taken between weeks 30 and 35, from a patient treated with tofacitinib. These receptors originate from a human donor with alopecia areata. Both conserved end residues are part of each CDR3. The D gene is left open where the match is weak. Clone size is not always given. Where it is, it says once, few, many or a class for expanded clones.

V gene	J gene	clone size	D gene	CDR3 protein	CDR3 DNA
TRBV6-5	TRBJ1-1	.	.	CASSYSVRDEAFF	TGTGCCAGCAGTTACTCGGTAAGAGATGAAGCTTTCTTT
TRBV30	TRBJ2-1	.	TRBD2	CAWSGGGSYNEQFF	TGTGCCTGGAGTGGCGGCGGGAGCTACAATGAGCAGTTCTTC
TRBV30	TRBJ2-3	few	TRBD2	CAWDTIAGGADTQYF	TGTGCCTGGGACACAATAGCGGGAGGGGCAGATACGCAGTATTTT
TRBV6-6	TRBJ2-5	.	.	CASSERSETQYF	TGTGCCAGCAGCGAAAGGTCAGAGACCCAGTACTTC
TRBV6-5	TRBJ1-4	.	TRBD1	CASSPTGANEKLFF	TGTGCCAGCAGCCCGACAGGGGCTAATGAAAAACTGTTTTTT
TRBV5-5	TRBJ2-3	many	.	CASSYTDTQYF	TGTGCCAGCAGCTACACAGATACGCAGTATTTT
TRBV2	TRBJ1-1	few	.	CASIRDSVLKDTEAFF	TGTGCCAGCATTAGGGACTCCGTCCTTAAGGACACTGAAGCTTTCTTT
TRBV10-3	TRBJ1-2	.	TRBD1	CAISDKGAGYTF	TGTGCCATCAGTGATAAGGGGGCAGGCTACACCTTC
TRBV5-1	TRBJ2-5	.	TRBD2	CASSHSGDAQYF	TGCGCCAGCAGCCATAGCGGGGATGCCCAGTACTTC
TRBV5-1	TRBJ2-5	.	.	CASSWSGETQYF	TGCGCCAGCAGCTGGAGCGGAGAGACCCAGTACTTC
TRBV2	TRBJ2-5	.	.	CASSGQETETQYF	TGTGCCAGCAGTGGCCAGGAAACGGAGACCCAGTACTTC
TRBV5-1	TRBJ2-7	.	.	CASSPGPPGAGYEQYF	TGCGCCAGCAGCCCGGGGCCCCCAGGGGCAGGTTACGAGCAGTACTTC
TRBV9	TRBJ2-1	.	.	CASSGGLQNNEQFF	TGTGCCAGCAGCGGAGGACTACAAAACAATGAGCAGTTCTTC
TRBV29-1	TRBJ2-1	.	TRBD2	CSVSTGTSGPSKRSYNEQFF	TGCAGCGTCAGTACCGGGACTAGCGGACCCAGTAAGAGGTCCTACAATGAGCAGTTCTTC
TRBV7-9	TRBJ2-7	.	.	CASSLGRDEQYF	TGTGCCAGCAGCTTAGGCAGAGACGAGCAGTACTTC
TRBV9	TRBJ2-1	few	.	CASSVGRGYNEQFF	TGTGCCAGCAGCGTAGGGAGGGGGTACAATGAGCAGTTCTTC
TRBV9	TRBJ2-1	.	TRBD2	CASSVVGSGAISYNEQFF	TGTGCCAGCAGCGTAGTTGGGAGCGGGGCCATCTCCTACAATGAGCAGTTCTTC
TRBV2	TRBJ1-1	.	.	CASRYHNGGGTEAFF	TGTGCCAGCCGATACCACAACGGGGGAGGCACTGAAGCTTTCTTT
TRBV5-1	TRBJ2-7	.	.	CASSLEAGEDEQYF	TGCGCCAGCAGCTTGGAGGCAGGTGAGGATGAGCAGTACTTC
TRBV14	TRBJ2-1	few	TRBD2	CASSRTSGYNEQFF	TGTGCCAGCAGCCGGACTAGCGGTTACAATGAGCAGTTCTTC
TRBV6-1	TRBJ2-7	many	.	CASSERRHSYEQYF	TGTGCCAGCAGTGAAAGGAGACACTCCTACGAGCAGTACTTC
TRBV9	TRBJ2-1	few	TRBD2	CASSPGAGVSYNEQFF	TGTGCCAGCAGCCCCGGAGCGGGGGTCTCCTACAATGAGCAGTTCTTC
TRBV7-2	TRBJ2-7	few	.	CASSFDSAYEQYF	TGTGCCAGCAGCTTCGACAGCGCCTACGAGCAGTACTTC
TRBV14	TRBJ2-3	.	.	CASSQGWDTQYF	TGTGCCAGCAGCCAAGGGTGGGATACGCAGTATTTT
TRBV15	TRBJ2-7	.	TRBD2	CATSRDGWGLATYEQYF	TGTGCCACCAGCAGAGATGGGTGGGGACTAGCCACCTACGAGCAGTACTTC
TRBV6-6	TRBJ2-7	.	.	CASSYSADNEQYF	TGTGCCAGCAGTTACTCTGCTGATAACGAGCAGTACTTC
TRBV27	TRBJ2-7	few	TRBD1	CASSPQGVPFEQYF	TGTGCCAGCAGTCCACAGGGGGTTCCTTTCGAGCAGTACTTC
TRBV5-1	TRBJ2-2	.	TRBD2	CASSLALSGRKGIGELFF	TGCGCCAGCAGCTTGGCCCTCAGCGGGAGAAAGGGGATCGGGGAGCTGTTTTTT
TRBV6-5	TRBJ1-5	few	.	CASRDYMGNQPQHF	TGTGCCAGCAGAGACTATATGGGCAATCAGCCCCAGCATTTT
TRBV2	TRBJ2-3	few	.	CASSVRYGTDTQYF	TGTGCCAGCAGTGTCCGGTATGGCACAGATACGCAGTATTTT
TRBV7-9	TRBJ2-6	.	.	CASKRTESSGANVLTF	TGTGCCAGCAAGAGGACAGAGAGCTCTGGGGCCAACGTCCTGACTTTC
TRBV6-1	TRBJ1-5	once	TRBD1	CASSAPAGTGVEQPQHF	TGTGCCAGCAGTGCTCCGGCCGGGACAGGGGTGGAACAGCCCCAGCATTTT
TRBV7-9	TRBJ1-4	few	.	CAPGDNEKLFF	TGTGCCCCGGGGGATAATGAAAAACTGTTTTTT
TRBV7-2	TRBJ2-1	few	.	CASSSLLGGNEQFF	TGTGCCAGCAGCTCGCTGTTAGGGGGCAATGAGCAGTTCTTC
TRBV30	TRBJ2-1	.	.	CAWKSMSSYNEQFF	TGTGCCTGGAAGAGTATGAGCTCCTACAATGAGCAGTTCTTC
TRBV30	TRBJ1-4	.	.	CAWSAGDEKLFF	TGTGCCTGGAGTGCAGGGGATGAAAAACTGTTTTTT
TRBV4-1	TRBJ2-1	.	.	CASSQLAAISYNEQFF	TGCGCCAGCAGTCAATTAGCGGCGATCTCCTACAATGAGCAGTTCTTC
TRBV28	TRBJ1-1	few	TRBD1	CASSLGSRGDTEAFF	TGTGCCAGCAGTTTAGGTAGCAGGGGGGACACTGAAGCTTTCTTT
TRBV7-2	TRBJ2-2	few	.	CASSHPRGTYQLNTGELFF	TGTGCCAGCAGCCATCCCCGGGGGACATACCAACTGAACACCGGGGAGCTGTTTTTT
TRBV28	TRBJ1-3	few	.	CATSGGVYPGNTIYF	TGTGCCACCTCGGGGGGGGTTTACCCTGGAAACACCATATATTTT
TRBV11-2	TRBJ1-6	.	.	CASSSLIKTPLHF	TGTGCCAGCAGCTCCCTGATTAAGACACCCCTCCACTTT
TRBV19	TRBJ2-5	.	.	CASSHRRSETQYF	TGTGCCAGTAGTCACAGGCGATCGGAGACCCAGTACTTC
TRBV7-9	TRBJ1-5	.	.	CASSLGVGGDQPQHF	TGTGCCAGCAGCTTAGGCGTCGGGGGGGATCAGCCCCAGCATTTT
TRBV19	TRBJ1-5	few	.	CASSIAQGQPQHF	TGTGCCAGTAGTATAGCCCAGGGGCAGCCCCAGCATTTT
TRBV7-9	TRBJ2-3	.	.	CASRGQTDTQYF	TGTGCCAGCAGAGGACAGACAGATACGCAGTATTTT
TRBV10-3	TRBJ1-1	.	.	CAIRTRGNTEAFF	TGTGCCATCAGGACCCGGGGGAACACTGAAGCTTTCTTT
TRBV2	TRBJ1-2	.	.	CASSEGGNYGYTF	TGTGCCAGCAGTGAAGGGGGAAACTATGGCTACACCTTC
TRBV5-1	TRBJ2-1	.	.	CASSPPGGYNEQFF	TGCGCCAGCAGCCCCCCGGGCGGTTACAATGAGCAGTTCTTC
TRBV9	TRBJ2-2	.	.	CASSVTTAITGELFF	TGTGCCAGCAGCGTTACCACAGCTATCACCGGGGAGCTGTTTTTT
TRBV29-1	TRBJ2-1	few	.	CSVDRSNEQFF	TGCAGCGTTGACCGAAGCAATGAGCAGTTCTTC
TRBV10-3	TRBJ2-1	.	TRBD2	CAISASGGYNEQFF	TGTGCCATCAGTGCTAGCGGGGGCTACAATGAGCAGTTCTTC